This entry concerns a single TCR beta chain. Its antigen remains unknown. This entry comes from a study of cytomegalovirus exposure and HLA in healthy donors. V was shortened by 5 bases and J by 13 bases, with 23 bases between the two germline ends. CDR1 and CDR2 from the germline V gene are KGHSY and FQNENV. The CDR3 sequence is 14 residues long. Vbeta (60) and Jbeta (13) primers were used in the PCR. Method: immunoSEQ multiplex PCR; TCRdb's copy keeps in-frame clones and lacks some. This table holds around 67,000 clones, around 78% found once. Notes on the study in general: A later analysis showed that HLA-associated TCR beta chains had undergone more clonal expansion than equally common others. Most subjects' HLA-A and HLA-B alleles were reportedly predicted from TCR beta sequences.

This clonotype originated in a man between 18 and 35 years old in good health and CMV-seropositive. The gene calls are TRBV16 and TRBJ1-1; D is possibly TRBD1 (6 bases). The source material was PBMCs. In DNA, the CDR3 is TGTGCCAGCAGCTTCGCCGGGACAACAGTTGATCGTTTCTTT. Protein product: CASSFAGTTVDRFF.